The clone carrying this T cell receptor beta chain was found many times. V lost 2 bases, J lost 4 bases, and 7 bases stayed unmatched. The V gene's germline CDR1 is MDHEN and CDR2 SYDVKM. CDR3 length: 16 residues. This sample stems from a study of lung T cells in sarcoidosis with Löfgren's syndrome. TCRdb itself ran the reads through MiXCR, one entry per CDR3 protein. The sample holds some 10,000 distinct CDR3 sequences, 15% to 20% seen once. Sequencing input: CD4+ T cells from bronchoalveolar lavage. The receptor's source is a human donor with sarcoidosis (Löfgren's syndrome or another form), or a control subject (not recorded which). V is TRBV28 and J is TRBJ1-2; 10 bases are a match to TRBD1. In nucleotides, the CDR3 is TGTGCCAGCAGTTTAGGGGGGACAGGGGACCTCTATGGCTACACCTTC. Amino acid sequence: CASSLGGTGDLYGYTF.